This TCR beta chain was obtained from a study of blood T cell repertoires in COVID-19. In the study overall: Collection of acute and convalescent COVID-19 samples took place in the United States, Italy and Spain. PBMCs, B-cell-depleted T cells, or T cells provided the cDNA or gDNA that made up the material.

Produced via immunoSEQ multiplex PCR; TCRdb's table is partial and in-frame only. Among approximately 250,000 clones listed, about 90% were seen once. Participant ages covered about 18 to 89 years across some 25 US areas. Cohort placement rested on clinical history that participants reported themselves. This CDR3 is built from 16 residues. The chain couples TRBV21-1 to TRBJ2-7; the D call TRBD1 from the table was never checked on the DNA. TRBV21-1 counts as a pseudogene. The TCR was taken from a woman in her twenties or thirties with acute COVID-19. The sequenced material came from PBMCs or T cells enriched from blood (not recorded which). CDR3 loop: CASSKRGTAHSYEQYF. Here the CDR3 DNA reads TGTGCCAGCAGCAAAAGGGGAACAGCCCACTCCTACGAGCAGTACTTC.